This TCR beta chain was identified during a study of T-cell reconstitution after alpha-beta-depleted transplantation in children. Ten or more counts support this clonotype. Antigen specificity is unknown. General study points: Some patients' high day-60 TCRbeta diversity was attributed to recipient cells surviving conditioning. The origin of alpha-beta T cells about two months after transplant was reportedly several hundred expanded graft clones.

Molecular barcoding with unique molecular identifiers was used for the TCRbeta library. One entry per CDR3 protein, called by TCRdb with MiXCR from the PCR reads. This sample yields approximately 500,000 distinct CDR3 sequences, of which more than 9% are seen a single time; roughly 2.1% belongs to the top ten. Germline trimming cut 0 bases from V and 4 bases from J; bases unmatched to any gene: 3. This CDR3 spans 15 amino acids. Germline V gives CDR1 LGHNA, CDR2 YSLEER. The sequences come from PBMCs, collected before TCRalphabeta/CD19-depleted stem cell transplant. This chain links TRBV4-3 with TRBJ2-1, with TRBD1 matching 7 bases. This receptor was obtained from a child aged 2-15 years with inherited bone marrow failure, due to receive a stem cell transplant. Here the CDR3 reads CASSQDGDRYNEQFF. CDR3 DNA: TGCGCCAGCAGCCAAGATGGGGACAGATACAATGAGCAGTTCTTC.